The clone carrying this T cell receptor beta chain showed up just a few times. Specified time point: newly diagnosed GD, antithyroid drugs for less than 3 months. PBMCs were the source of the RNA used for TCR sequencing. These data originate in a study of regulatory T cells in long-lasting Graves disease. Library construction for TCR beta used iRepertoire HTBI primers and Arm-PCR of CDR3 regions. TCRdb passed the multiplex PCR reads through MiXCR, listing each CDR3 protein once. The table has 350,000 to 450,000 distinct CDR3 sequences, around 14% seen once. V shed 3 bases, J shed 6 bases, and the junction held 8 bases outside the gene matches. The germline CDR1 and CDR2 sequences are DFQATT and SNEGSKA (reference sequence). The CDR3 is 14 residues long. These same records also appear under a second study, on T cells in Graves' hyperthyroidism and ophthalmopathy.

The chain joins TRBV20-1 to TRBJ2-3, with 8 bases identical to TRBD2. The TCR sequence derives from a woman aged 25-40 years with Graves disease. The starting material was peripheral blood mononuclear cells (PBMCs), obtained at new diagnosis, from a patient treated with antithyroid drugs. In nucleotides, the CDR3 is TGCAGTGCTAGCGCGGGAGGATCTAGCGATACGCAGTATTTT. Its translation is CSASAGGSSDTQYF.